A selection of T cell receptor beta chains follows, all from one sample in a study of technical replicates of blood from a handful of donors. The data were produced by immunoSEQ multiplex PCR, yet TCRdb's version contains in-frame clones alone and is incomplete. The sample has roughly 100,000 clones; roughly 96% are singletons. The sample taken for sequencing was T cells isolated from PBMCs. Receptor source: a human donor in good health. The CDR3 runs from the conserved cysteine through the conserved F or W. A D gene is named only where the DNA matches it firmly. Expanded clones get a size class; other rows say once, few or many, or leave the size out.

V gene: TRBV2; J gene: TRBJ2-7; D gene: NA; clone size: NA; CDR3 protein: CATLGQGTYEQYF; CDR3 DNA: TGTGCCACCCTGGGGCAGGGGACCTACGAGCAGTACTTC
V gene: TRBV10-1; J gene: TRBJ1-1; D gene: TRBD1; clone size: NA; CDR3 protein: CASSAIQGGEAFF; CDR3 DNA: TGCGCCAGCAGTGCAATTCAGGGGGGTGAAGCTTTCTTT
V gene: TRBV5-4; J gene: TRBJ2-7; D gene: NA; clone size: NA; CDR3 protein: CASSRAPTRYEQYF; CDR3 DNA: TGTGCCAGCAGCCGTGCCCCGACCAGGTACGAGCAGTACTTC
V gene: TRBV11-2; J gene: TRBJ2-2; D gene: NA; clone size: NA; CDR3 protein: CASSLVGGQLTGELFF; CDR3 DNA: TGTGCCAGCAGCTTAGTGGGGGGACAGCTCACCGGGGAGCTGTTTTTT
V gene: TRBV6-5; J gene: TRBJ1-4; D gene: NA; clone size: NA; CDR3 protein: CASSSPGEISIEKLFF; CDR3 DNA: TGTGCCAGCAGTTCCCCAGGGGAGATTTCGATTGAAAAACTGTTTTTT
V gene: TRBV5-1; J gene: TRBJ2-3; D gene: TRBD1; clone size: once; CDR3 protein: CASSQTGGTDTQYF; CDR3 DNA: TGCGCCAGCAGCCAGACAGGGGGAACAGATACGCAGTATTTT
V gene: TRBV5-1; J gene: TRBJ2-2; D gene: NA; clone size: NA; CDR3 protein: CASNPSGLIAGGELFF; CDR3 DNA: TGCGCCAGCAATCCCTCGGGACTCATAGCCGGAGGGGAGCTGTTTTTT
V gene: TRBV30; J gene: TRBJ2-7; D gene: NA; clone size: few; CDR3 protein: CACGQGYEQYF; CDR3 DNA: TGTGCCTGTGGTCAGGGGTACGAGCAGTACTTC
V gene: TRBV2; J gene: TRBJ2-7; D gene: NA; clone size: NA; CDR3 protein: CASSEDGSFNEQYF; CDR3 DNA: TGTGCCAGCAGTGAAGACGGGAGTTTCAACGAGCAGTACTTC
V gene: TRBV27; J gene: TRBJ2-7; D gene: TRBD2; clone size: NA; CDR3 protein: CASSHAPGLALHEQYF; CDR3 DNA: TGTGCCAGCAGTCACGCACCGGGACTAGCGTTACACGAGCAGTACTTC
V gene: TRBV14; J gene: TRBJ2-5; D gene: NA; clone size: NA; CDR3 protein: CASSQLGVEETQYF; CDR3 DNA: TGTGCCAGCAGCCAACTAGGAGTGGAAGAGACCCAGTACTTC
V gene: TRBV19; J gene: TRBJ2-7; D gene: TRBD2; clone size: many; CDR3 protein: CASSTEYGTSGTYSSYEQYF; CDR3 DNA: TGTGCCAGTAGTACCGAATATGGGACTAGCGGGACCTACTCCTCCTACGAGCAGTACTTC
V gene: TRBV7-8; J gene: TRBJ2-7; D gene: TRBD1; clone size: NA; CDR3 protein: CASSLRDFRTGGYEQYF; CDR3 DNA: TGTGCCAGCAGCTTACGAGACTTCCGGACAGGGGGCTACGAGCAGTACTTC
V gene: TRBV4-1; J gene: TRBJ2-2; D gene: TRBD1; clone size: NA; CDR3 protein: CASSLRQGTGELFF; CDR3 DNA: TGCGCCAGCAGCCTAAGACAGGGAACCGGGGAGCTGTTTTTT
V gene: TRBV27; J gene: TRBJ2-1; D gene: TRBD2; clone size: NA; CDR3 protein: CASSLLAGEKVNEQFF; CDR3 DNA: TGTGCCAGCAGTCTGCTAGCGGGAGAGAAGGTCAATGAGCAGTTCTTC